The 20 T cell receptor beta chains in this list originate from one sample, sequenced in a study of Ad26.COV2.S vaccination and SARS-CoV-2 variants. Specified treatment: some 20 received Ad26.COV2.S at low or high dose, single or two shots; about 5 received placebo; per-sample allocation not given. Day 63 after the first vaccine or placebo injection was the time point for sampling. The repertoire was sequenced with immunoSEQ multiplex PCR; TCRdb's copy has only in-frame clones and lacks some. The repertoire holds hundreds of thousands of clones, roughly four fifths seen once, with about 7.4% in the top ten. Material: peripheral blood, obtained in a trial of Ad26.COV2.S vaccine versus placebo. The receptors derive from a person aged 18-65 years who received the Ad26.COV2.S COVID-19 vaccine or a placebo.

The rearrangement links TRBV7-3 to TRBJ2-2, with 11 bases fitting TRBD1. This CDR3 has 17 amino acids. V was pared by 5 bases and J by 5 bases, with 10 bases of the junction left unmatched. The V gene's germline CDR1 is SGHTA and CDR2 FQGTGA. The CDR3 sequence is CASSRIRGQGGTGELFF. The CDR3, as DNA: TGTGCCAGCAGCCGTATCCGGGGACAGGGGGGAACCGGGGAGCTGTTTTTT.

The chain carries TRBV7-2 and TRBJ1-2; D uncertain. Germline CDR1 and CDR2: SGHTA and FQGNSA. The CDR3 is made up of 13 amino acids. V was shortened by 6 bases and J by 8 bases, with 16 bases between the two germline ends. The DNA for the CDR3 is TGTGCCAGCAGTGCTTTTAAAGCAGGCGGCTACACCTTC. It specifies CASSAFKAGGYTF.

As DNA, the CDR3 is TGTGCCAGCAGCCCGCGACTAGCGGGAGAGTCAGATACGCAGTATTTT. This translates into CASSPRLAGESDTQYF. V and J are TRBV5-4 and TRBJ2-3; 12 bases are shared with TRBD2. The CDR3 is 16 amino acids. CDR1 and CDR2 from the germline V gene are SGHNT and YYREEE (reference sequence). The junction had 7 bases not matched to a gene; V was cut back by 4 bases and J by 4 bases.

DNA for the CDR3: TGCAGCGTTGTACCCGACAGGGACGGGAGAACAGATACGCAGTATTTT. It specifies CSVVPDRDGRTDTQYF. This chain links TRBV29-1 with TRBJ2-3, with D possibly TRBD1 on 7 matching bases. V gave up 4 bases and J gave up 3 bases, with 20 bases separating them. The CDR3 covers 16 residues. Germline-derived CDR1 and CDR2 are SQVTM and ANQGSEA.

The V and J genes are TRBV13 and TRBJ1-6; tentative D call: TRBD1 (5 bases). This CDR3 has 19 amino acids. Germline CDR1 is PRHDT and CDR2 is FYEKMQ (reference sequence). Trimming cost V 5 bases and J 5 bases, with 25 bases left between them. Here the CDR3 DNA reads TGTGCCAGCAGCCCTGAGGGACGGGCTAGAGGAGGGAATAATTCACCCCTCCACTTT. This sequence encodes CASSPEGRARGGNNSPLHF.

This clone was seen just once. The chain is built from TRBV7-3 and TRBJ2-2; D might be TRBD2 (5 bases). The CDR3 has 16 amino acids. The ends were cut back, 4 bases at V and 6 bases at J, with 18 bases in the middle. Per germline, CDR1 SGHTA and CDR2 FQGTGA. This chain's CDR3 is CASSYRGPLLAGELFF. The CDR3 bases are TGTGCCAGCAGCTACCGAGGGCCCCTTTTGGCCGGGGAGCTGTTTTTT.

The J gene is TRBJ2-3, the V gene TRBV6-5, with TRBD2 matching over 8 bases. Germline V gene data show CDR1 as MNHEY and CDR2 as SVGAGI. With V trimmed by 6 bases and J by 4 bases, 3 bases remained unmatched. The length of the CDR3 is 13 residues. In DNA form, the CDR3 reads TGTGCCAGCAGCTCTAGCGGGTCAGATACGCAGTATTTT. Its protein product is CASSSSGSDTQYF.

The chain is built from TRBV5-4 and TRBJ1-4; D not resolved. The V end was cut by 8 bases, the J end by 0 bases, with 17 bases between. Germline assignment: CDR1 SGHNT and CDR2 YYREEE (reference sequence). The CDR3 runs 16 residues. The CDR3 protein is CASRRGGAATNEKLFF. The DNA of the CDR3 is TGTGCCAGTAGGCGGGGAGGAGCAGCAACTAATGAAAAACTGTTTTTT.

CDR3 in amino acids: CASSILQGDEKLFF. Written as DNA, the CDR3 is TGTGCCAGCAGCATCTTACAAGGAGACGAAAAACTGTTTTTT. V is TRBV5-4 and J is TRBJ1-4; unclear D gene. This CDR3 contains 14 residues. The V end was cut by 4 bases, the J end by 8 bases, with 15 bases between. In germline, CDR1 is SGHNT, CDR2 YYREEE (reference sequence). Combining the CDR3 with reference TRBV5-4 and TRBJ1-4 gives the whole variable domain ETGVTQSPTHLIKTRGQQVTLRCSSQSGHNTVSWYQQALGQGPQFIFQYYREEENGRGNFPPRFSGLQFPNYSSELNVNALELDDSALYLCASSILQGDEKLFFGSGTQLSVL.

This chain joins TRBV19 and TRBJ1-1; 10 nucleotides match TRBD1. The V and J ends lost 7 bases and 4 bases, in that order; junction bases with no gene match: 3. This CDR3 comprises 13 residues. The germline gives CDR1 LNHDA, CDR2 SQIVND (reference sequence). CDR3 loop: CASTGQGGTEAFF. The CDR3 region has the DNA TGTGCCAGTACCGGACAGGGGGGCACTGAAGCTTTCTTT.

This chain joins TRBV5-1 and TRBJ2-7, with 7 nucleotides matching TRBD2. This CDR3 has 14 residues. Germline V lookup: CDR1 SGHRS, CDR2 YFSETQ. After removal of 0 bases from V and 9 bases from J, the junction contained 9 bases not matched to a gene. For the CDR3, the DNA is TGCGCCAGCAGCTTGGTTGCGGGAGTGGGATGGCAGTACTTC. Its translation is CASSLVAGVGWQYF.

The chain couples TRBV27 to TRBJ2-1; D gene ambiguous. Germline CDR1 and CDR2: MNHEY and SMNVEV (reference sequence). Trimming shortened V by 4 bases and J by 4 bases, and 20 bases separated the two germline ends. This CDR3 contains 17 residues. CDR3: CASSSSWAELKYNEQFF. The CDR3 coding sequence is TGTGCCAGCAGTTCCAGCTGGGCGGAGCTAAAATACAATGAGCAGTTCTTC.

J is TRBJ2-7 and V is TRBV5-1; TRBD1 matches at 10 bases. The germline CDR1 and CDR2 sequences are SGHRS and YFSETQ. The CDR3 runs 16 residues. With V trimmed by 0 bases and J by 6 bases, 9 bases remained unmatched. In nucleotides, the CDR3 is TGCGCCAGCAGCTTGGCCGCTCGACAGGGGGCCGGCGAGCAGTACTTC. Protein: CASSLAARQGAGEQYF.

This chain connects TRBV5-1 to TRBJ1-5; 8 bases are a match to TRBD1. The V segment lost 1 base and the J segment 7 bases; nucleotides outside the gene matches: 4. The CDR3 consists of 14 residues. Germline CDR1 reads SGHRS; CDR2 reads YFSETQ. In DNA form, the CDR3 reads TGCGCCAGCAGCTTGACAGGGGGTCAACAGCCCCAGCATTTT. Amino acid sequence: CASSLTGGQQPQHF.

The chain carries TRBV5-1 and TRBJ2-3; D is uncertain. CDR1 SGHRS and CDR2 YFSETQ come from the germline V gene. The CDR3 extends over 12 amino acids. Trimming took 4 bases from V and 2 from J, leaving 5 bases between them. The CDR3 DNA reads TGCGCCAGCAGCCCGACCACAGATACGCAGTATTTT. Protein: CASSPTTDTQYF.

The chain links TRBV5-4 to TRBJ2-6, with unresolved D. Germline CDR1 SGHNT, CDR2 YYREEE (reference sequence). This CDR3 has 15 residues. V was pared by 0 bases and J by 0 bases, with 4 bases between. The CDR3 region has the DNA TGTGCCAGCAGCTTGGTAGGCTCTGGGGCCAACGTCCTGACTTTC. It yields the protein CASSLVGSGANVLTF.

This chain joins TRBV5-4 and TRBJ1-2; TRBD1 agrees at 10 bases. V lost 4 bases, J lost 4 bases, and 13 bases stayed unmatched. This CDR3 has 17 amino acids. Germline-derived CDR1 and CDR2 are SGHNT and YYREEE (reference sequence). CDR3 sequence reads: CASSLGKRDRGIYGYTF. For the CDR3, the DNA is TGTGCCAGCAGCCTTGGAAAACGGGACAGGGGTATCTATGGCTACACCTTC.

V is TRBV12-3 or TRBV12-4 and J is TRBJ1-2, with D hard to call. Trimming stripped 3 bases from V and 1 base from J, with 6 bases between. CDR3 length: 13 residues. This CDR3 reads CASSLGLNYGYTF. Written as DNA, the CDR3 is TGTGCCAGCAGTTTGGGTCTTAACTATGGCTACACCTTC.

The J gene is TRBJ2-5, the V gene TRBV19; D is perhaps TRBD1 (6 bases). Trimming removed 6 bases at V and 4 bases at J, with 18 bases between. CDR3 length: 15 residues. CDR1 and CDR2 (germline): LNHDA, SQIVND (reference sequence). As DNA, the CDR3 is TGTGCCAGTAGCTCCCGCCGGGCCAGGGGAGAGACCCAGTACTTC. Encoded protein: CASSSRRARGETQYF.

The chain carries TRBV27 and TRBJ2-5; no firm D call. Germline CDR1 and CDR2: MNHEY and SMNVEV (reference sequence). This CDR3 contains 15 residues. V lost 0 bases and J 1 base, leaving 9 bases between the germline ends. The CDR3 DNA reads as TGTGCCAGCAGTTTATCGTGGTACAGCCAAGAGACCCAGTACTTC. It specifies CASSLSWYSQETQYF.